This TCR beta chain originates from a study of blood T cells in healthy people across ages. Study-wide results and limits: Roughly linear declines in TCR beta diversity per million T cells occurred with age.

On this clonotype itself: Its specificity is not known.

The authors ran a second PCR of about 7 to 11 cycles using a sample-barcoded 5' primer and a J-beta primer mix. Each of the cDNA molecules was tagged by a template-switch adaptor with 12 random nucleotides. TCRdb re-analysed the 5' RACE reads in MiXCR, keeping a single row per CDR3 protein. The sample shows 780,000 or so distinct CDR3 sequences, just under 25% of them seen only once. This sample also appeared in a second study, on T cells of mothers and their children. From that second work: Once extracted, all RNA went into cDNA synthesis at approximately 1.5 ug per 15 ul. Mother-child pairs who were related displayed a slightly higher overlap than unrelated pairs, a difference that was non-significant.

The source of this sequence is a boy between 10 and 17 years old in good health. The sample was blood.

CDR3 sequence (DNA): TGTGCCAGCAGCCAGAGCACAGCCCCCTACGAGCAGTACTTC. Translated, it gives CASSQSTAPYEQYF. This chain uses TRBV14 with TRBJ2-7; D gene unclear. This CDR3 has 14 residues. Germline values: CDR1 SGHDN, CDR2 FVKESK. V was pared by 3 bases and J by 2 bases, with 11 bases between. The full variable domain, completed using reference TRBV14 and TRBJ2-7, is EAGVTQFPSHSVIEKGQTVTLRCDPISGHDNLYWYRRVMGKEIKFLLHFVKESKQDESGMPNNRFLAERTGGTYSTLKVQPAELEDSGVYFCASSQSTAPYEQYFGPGTRLTVT.